One and the same sample provided the 15 T cell receptor beta chains below, sequenced in a study of CD8 T cells in Susac syndrome. After extraction with the RNeasy kit, 0.5 to 1 ug of the RNA was reverse transcribed using random hexamers. MiXCR, run by TCRdb on the immunoSEQ multiplex PCR reads, gives a single entry per CDR3 protein. This table has more than 90,000 distinct CDR3 sequences, around 94% appearing once. Source material: CD4+ T cells from PBMCs. The receptors were gathered from a human donor with multiple sclerosis.

The J gene is TRBJ2-5, the V gene TRBV28, with 7 bases matching TRBD1. Germline V gives CDR1 MDHEN, CDR2 SYDVKM. With 5 bases clipped from V and 0 bases from J, the junction kept 6 bases outside the gene matches. The CDR3 length is 15 residues. The CDR3: CASSQGTAHQETQYF. The CDR3 nucleotides read TGTGCCAGCAGTCAAGGGACAGCCCACCAAGAGACCCAGTACTTC.

The rearrangement uses TRBV18 and TRBJ2-2, with D tentatively TRBD2 (5 bases). Germline CDR1 is KGHSH and CDR2 is LQKENI. V lost 1 base, J lost 6 bases, and 18 bases lay in between. The CDR3 has 17 residues. The CDR3: CASSPREGALAPGELFF. In nucleotides, the CDR3 is TGTGCCAGCTCACCACGCGAGGGAGCTTTGGCTCCCGGGGAGCTGTTTTTT. The full variable domain, completed using reference TRBV18 and TRBJ2-2, is NAGVMQNPRHLVRRRGQEARLRCSPMKGHSHVYWYRQLPEEGLKFMVYLQKENIIDESGMPKERFSAEFPKEGPSILRIQQVVRGDSAAYFCASSPREGALAPGELFFGEGSRLTVL.

This chain uses TRBV29-1 with TRBJ1-2, with 8 bases fitting TRBD1. The germline gives CDR1 SQVTM, CDR2 ANQGSEA. V trimming: 7 bases; J trimming: 8 bases; junction bases outside the gene matches: 6. This CDR3 comprises 11 residues. The CDR3 DNA sequence: TGCAGCGGCAGGGGGCTTTTGGGCTACACCTTC. It is translated as CSGRGLLGYTF.

The chain employs TRBV5-1 and TRBJ2-3, with TRBD2 matching over 7 bases. The germline V gene encodes CDR1 SGHRS and CDR2 YFSETQ. The CDR3 runs to 14 residues. J was trimmed by 3 bases and V by 7 bases; bases with no gene match: 8. The CDR3 nucleotides read TGCGCCAGCGGGGGGGGTACCTGGACAGATACGCAGTATTTT. It translates to CASGGGTWTDTQYF.

The V gene is TRBV20-1, the J gene TRBJ2-1; 8 bases are shared with TRBD2. The CDR3 has 13 amino acids. Germline CDR1 is DFQATT and CDR2 is SNEGSKA (reference sequence). The J segment lost 6 bases and the V segment lost 6 bases, leaving 7 bases of the junction unmatched. DNA for the CDR3: TGCAGTGCACAGCCCGGGGGGGCCAATGAGCAGTTCTTC. Translation gives CSAQPGGANEQFF.

The chain joins TRBV7-2 to TRBJ2-1; tentative D call: TRBD2 (6 bases). The germline V gene has CDR1 SGHTA and CDR2 FQGNSA. The V end lost 3 bases, the J end lost 2 bases, and 8 bases lay between the germline ends. The CDR3 loop spans 14 amino acids. The CDR3, as DNA: TGTGCCAGCAGCTTGGGACTGGCCTACAATGAGCAGTTCTTC. Its protein is CASSLGLAYNEQFF.

CDR3 loop: CAISEEGQVSNEQFF. DNA for the CDR3: TGTGCCATCAGTGAGGAAGGACAGGTGAGCAATGAGCAGTTCTTC. The chain carries TRBV10-3 and TRBJ2-1; 7 nucleotides agree with TRBD1. V gave up 2 bases and J gave up 6 bases; unmatched junction bases: 7. CDR3 size: 15 residues. Germline-derived CDR1 and CDR2 are ENHRY and SYGVKD.

V is TRBV6-5 and J is TRBJ1-5; D is undetermined. The CDR3 is 13 residues long. Between the trimmed V and J ends, which lost 3 bases and 6 bases, there was a span of 9 bases. Germline lookup yields CDR1 MNHEY and CDR2 SVGAGI. CDR3 sequence reads: CASSYGRSQPQHF. In DNA, the CDR3 is TGTGCCAGCAGTTATGGACGGAGTCAGCCCCAGCATTTT.

The CDR3 region has the DNA TGTGCCAGCAGAGAAGGACAGAGCAATCAGCCCCAGCATTTT. This sequence encodes CASREGQSNQPQHF. The V call is TRBV7-2, the J call TRBJ1-5; D perhaps matches TRBD1 (6 bases). Trimming removed 6 bases at V and 1 base at J, with 10 bases between. The germline gives CDR1 SGHTA, CDR2 FQGNSA. The CDR3 sequence is 14 residues long.

This clonotype was seen a single time. This chain joins TRBV7-2 and TRBJ1-2, with TRBD1 as a possible D gene (6 bases). CDR3 length: 15 residues. Germline V gene lookup returns CDR1 SGHTA and CDR2 FQGNSA. V lost 7 bases, J lost 4 bases, and 19 bases lay in between. CDR3 in amino acids: CASTSPGGASYGYTF. The CDR3 nucleotides read TGTGCCAGCACGTCCCCGGGGGGCGCGAGCTATGGCTACACCTTC.

This rearrangement joins TRBV5-1 to TRBJ1-1, with TRBD1 matching 11 bases. V was pared by 5 bases and J by 4 bases, with 4 bases of the junction left unmatched. Looked up from germline, CDR1 is SGHRS and CDR2 is YFSETQ. The CDR3 loop spans 14 amino acids. The CDR3 DNA reads as TGCGCCAGCAGAACCGGGACAGGGGGCACTGAAGCTTTCTTT. This translates into CASRTGTGGTEAFF.

The chain combines TRBV30 with TRBJ2-3; perhaps TRBD1 as D (7 bases). The CDR3 has 17 amino acids. Trimming removed 0 bases from V and 2 bases from J, with 18 bases in between. CDR1 is GTSNPN and CDR2 is SVGIG in the germline V gene (reference sequence). The CDR3 DNA follows: TGTGCCTGGAGTGTAGGGGGGACAGTTATTTACACAGATACGCAGTATTTT. Protein: CAWSVGGTVIYTDTQYF.

This clonotype was observed a few times. The CDR3 spells CSVQGGGNTEAFF. CDR3 nucleotides: TGCAGCGTTCAAGGGGGTGGAAACACTGAAGCTTTCTTT. The V gene is TRBV29-1, the J gene TRBJ1-1; weak D call: TRBD1 (6 bases). V lost 5 bases, J lost 2 bases, and 12 bases lay in between. CDR1 and CDR2 from the germline V gene are SQVTM and ANQGSEA. There are 13 residues in the CDR3.

The chain joins TRBV7-9 to TRBJ1-2; D uncertain. V lost 1 base, J lost 7 bases, and 10 bases lay in between. This CDR3 is 13 amino acids long. The V gene's germline CDR1 is SEHNR and CDR2 FQNEAQ (reference sequence). Here the CDR3 DNA reads TGTGCCAGCAGCTTAGAACTAACGTCTGGCTACACCTTC. This codes for CASSLELTSGYTF.

This clonotype was seen just once. The chain carries TRBV3-1 and TRBJ2-2; unclear D gene. Germline assignment: CDR1 LGHDT and CDR2 YNNKEL (reference sequence). The CDR3 has 14 amino acids. Trimming cost V 3 bases and J 6 bases, with 11 bases left between them. The CDR3 DNA is TGTGCCAGCAGCCACGCGAACTCCCCCGGGGAGCTGTTTTTT. Translation: CASSHANSPGELFF.